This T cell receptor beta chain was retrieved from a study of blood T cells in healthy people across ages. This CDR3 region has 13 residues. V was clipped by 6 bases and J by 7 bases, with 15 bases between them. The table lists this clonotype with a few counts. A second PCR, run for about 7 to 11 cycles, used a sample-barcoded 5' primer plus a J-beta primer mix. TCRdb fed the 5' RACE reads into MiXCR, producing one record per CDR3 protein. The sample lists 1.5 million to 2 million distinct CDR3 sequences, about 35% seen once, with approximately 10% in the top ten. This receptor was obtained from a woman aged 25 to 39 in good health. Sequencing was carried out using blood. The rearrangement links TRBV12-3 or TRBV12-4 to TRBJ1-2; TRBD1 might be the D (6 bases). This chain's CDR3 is CASRAGAAVGYTF. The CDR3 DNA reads TGTGCCAGCAGGGCAGGGGCGGCAGTTGGCTACACCTTC.